The 23 T cell receptor beta chains below all came from one sample that was sequenced in a study of beta chain features in type 1 diabetes. Since all of the isolated RNA was reverse transcribed, expressed TCRB transcripts were what got sequenced. Some clones are missing from TCRdb's copy, which holds only in-frame ones; the method was immunoSEQ multiplex PCR. Among around 150,000 clones listed, about 7.3% were seen once. The sequenced material came from central memory CD4+ T cells from blood. Receptors were obtained from a man younger than 35 in good health.

This clone was seen more than once but under ten times. The V and J genes are TRBV5-6 and TRBJ2-7; 8 bases agree with TRBD2. From germline, CDR1 is SGHDT and CDR2 YYEEEE. Germline trimming cut 0 bases from V and 3 bases from J; bases unmatched to any gene: 5. The CDR3 has 15 residues. The CDR3 DNA is TGTGCCAGCAGCTTGGTTAGCGGGATCCTCTACGAGCAGTACTTC. This sequence encodes CASSLVSGILYEQYF.

This clone was counted a few times. The chain is built from TRBV7-2 and TRBJ2-1, with 9 nucleotides matching TRBD2. CDR1 and CDR2 from the germline V gene are SGHTA and FQGNSA. Trimming cost V 1 base and J 0 bases; bases outside gene matches: 7. The CDR3 is made up of 18 amino acids. The CDR3 DNA is TGTGCCAGCAGCTTAGACCGCATTAGCGGGAGCTCCTACAATGAGCAGTTCTTC. Its translation is CASSLDRISGSSYNEQFF.

This rearrangement joins TRBV28 to TRBJ1-1; TRBD1 agrees at 7 bases. Germline V gene sequence: CDR1 MDHEN, CDR2 SYDVKM. The CDR3 totals 14 residues. J lost 11 bases, V lost 6 bases, and 15 bases had no gene match. The CDR3 DNA reads TGTGCCAGCAGCCCCCCCTCGACAGGGACGTGGGCTTTCTTT. It translates to CASSPPSTGTWAFF.

In its sample, this clone was seen a few times. The rearrangement joins TRBV5-5 to TRBJ2-5; maybe TRBD1 (6 bases). The V end was cut by 1 base, the J end by 3 bases, with 13 bases between. The CDR3 has 15 amino acids. Germline V gene sequence: CDR1 SGHKS, CDR2 YYEKEE (reference sequence). CDR3 DNA: TGTGCCAGCAGCTTGAGATCGGGACAAGAAGAGACCCAGTACTTC. Translation gives CASSLRSGQEETQYF.

The chain is built from TRBV6-5 and TRBJ1-6, with TRBD1 matching over 7 bases. CDR1 and CDR2 from the germline V gene are MNHEY and SVGAGI. The CDR3 consists of 15 residues. J was trimmed by 9 bases and V by 0 bases; bases with no gene match: 5. The CDR3 sequence: CASSYSDRVVSPLHF. The CDR3 DNA reads TGTGCCAGCAGTTACTCCGACAGGGTAGTTTCACCCCTCCACTTT.

In this sample, this clone turned up a few times. The chain recombines TRBV15 with TRBJ1-2; D possibly corresponds to TRBD1 (5 bases). The CDR3 runs to 15 residues. CDR1 is LNHNV and CDR2 is YYDKDF in the germline V gene (reference sequence). Between the trimmed V and J ends, which lost 1 base and 5 bases, there was a span of 14 bases. CDR3 in DNA: TGTGCCACCAGCAGAGCACAGGCGAGCGCATATGGCTACACCTTC. Translated: CATSRAQASAYGYTF.

The table lists this clone with a few counts. This chain uses TRBV4-3 with TRBJ1-6, with no clear D. CDR3 length: 16 amino acids. Germline-derived CDR1 and CDR2 are LGHNA and YSLEER. With 3 bases removed from V and 0 bases from J, the gap between germline ends came to 9 bases. The CDR3, as DNA: TGCGCCAGCAGCCAGGCTGGGAGCTCCTATAATTCACCCCTCCACTTT. It encodes CASSQAGSSYNSPLHF.

This clone occurred a few times. The chain carries TRBV5-1 and TRBJ1-1; weak D call: TRBD1 (6 bases). V lost 0 bases and J lost 1, with 13 bases in between. The CDR3 extends over 16 amino acids. Germline CDR1 is SGHRS and CDR2 is YFSETQ. The CDR3 DNA sequence: TGCGCCAGCAGCTTGGAACTGGGGGCTTCGAACACTGAAGCTTTCTTT. This codes for CASSLELGASNTEAFF. The whole variable domain, remainder taken from reference TRBV5-1 and TRBJ1-1, is KAGVTQTPRYLIKTRGQQVTLSCSPISGHRSVSWYQQTPGQGLQFLFEYFSETQRNKGNFPGRFSGRQFSNSRSEMNVSTLELGDSALYLCASSLELGASNTEAFFGQGTRLTVV.

This clone was seen a few times. The chain carries TRBV30 and TRBJ2-2; D might be TRBD1 (7 bases). The germline gives CDR1 GTSNPN, CDR2 SVGIG (reference sequence). The V end lost 2 bases, the J end lost 7 bases, and 14 bases lay between the germline ends. The length of the CDR3 is 14 residues. In DNA form, the CDR3 reads TGTGCCTGGAGTTCGCAGGGGGGCATCGGGGAGCTGTTTTTT. Translation: CAWSSQGGIGELFF. The variable domain in full, completed from reference TRBV30 and TRBJ2-2, reads SQTIHQWPATLVQPVGSPLSLECTVEGTSNPNLYWYRQAAGRGLQLLFYSVGIGQISSEVPQNLSASRPQDRQFILSSKKLLLSDSGFYLCAWSSQGGIGELFFGEGSRLTVL.

This clone was picked up a small number of times. This chain links TRBV5-6 with TRBJ2-5; 7 bases fit TRBD2. V gave up 1 base and J gave up 2 bases; unmatched junction bases: 2. Germline V gene data show CDR1 as SGHDT and CDR2 as YYEEEE. The CDR3 loop spans 14 amino acids. In nucleotides, the CDR3 is TGTGCCAGCAGCTTGCTGCGGGAGCAAGAGACCCAGTACTTC. Protein product: CASSLLREQETQYF.

This clone was counted ten times or more. The rearrangement uses TRBV7-2 and TRBJ2-2; 9 bases match TRBD2. V was clipped by 4 bases and J by 5 bases; unmatched bases: 11. This CDR3 contains 17 residues. The germline CDR1 and CDR2 sequences are SGHTA and FQGNSA. The CDR3 nucleotides read TGTGCCAGCAGCTCTTCTAGCGGGACGATTAATACCGGGGAGCTGTTTTTT. It codes for CASSSSSGTINTGELFF. Full variable domain (rest looked up from reference TRBV7-2 and TRBJ2-2): GAGVSQSPSNKVTEKGKDVELRCDPISGHTALYWYRQSLGQGLEFLIYFQGNSAPDKSGLPSDRFSAERTGGSVSTLTIQRTQQEDSAVYLCASSSSSGTINTGELFFGEGSRLTVL.

This clone was counted between two and nine times. V gene TRBV5-4 combines with J gene TRBJ1-1, with a tentative D call TRBD1 (5 bases). CDR1 is SGHNT, CDR2 YYREEE, per germline (reference sequence). V lost 0 bases and J lost 0, with 6 bases in between. The CDR3 has 14 amino acids. In nucleotides, the CDR3 is TGTGCCAGCAGCTTGGACAGGATGAACACTGAAGCTTTCTTT. It specifies CASSLDRMNTEAFF.

This clone occurred a few times. The genes are TRBV6-6 and TRBJ2-3, with TRBD1 as a possible D gene (6 bases). This CDR3 contains 16 residues. Germline lookup yields CDR1 MNHNY and CDR2 SVGAGI (reference sequence). Trimming pared 0 bases from V and 6 bases from J, leaving 16 bases between. CDR3 residues: CASSYSIRGQGDTQYF. In nucleotides, the CDR3 is TGTGCCAGCAGTTACTCGATAAGGGGTCAGGGGGATACGCAGTATTTT.

This clone was observed a few times. At the DNA level, this CDR3 is encoded by other sequences in the same sample as well. CDR3 region: CAWRVRGNEKLFF. As DNA, the CDR3 is TGTGCCTGGAGGGTCAGAGGCAATGAAAAACTGTTTTTT. V and J are TRBV30 and TRBJ1-4; D call uncertain. Germline loops: CDR1 GTSNPN, CDR2 SVGIG (reference sequence). The CDR3 contains 13 residues. Trimming removed 3 bases from V and 5 bases from J, with 10 bases in between. The entire variable domain, with the rest obtained from reference TRBV30 and TRBJ1-4, is as follows: SQTIHQWPATLVQPVGSPLSLECTVEGTSNPNLYWYRQAAGRGLQLLFYSVGIGQISSEVPQNLSASRPQDRQFILSSKKLLLSDSGFYLCAWRVRGNEKLFFGSGTQLSVL.

The rearrangement uses TRBV6-5 and TRBJ1-2; possible D gene TRBD1, 6 bases. The CDR3 is 14 residues long. Trimming removed 6 bases from V and 7 bases from J, with 18 bases in between. CDR1 is MNHEY and CDR2 is SVGAGI in the germline V gene. DNA for the CDR3: TGTGCCAGCAGCCCCGCGGCAGGGGCGTCTGGCTACACCTTC. Its protein is CASSPAAGASGYTF.

This clone came up a few times. The chain carries TRBV7-2 and TRBJ2-2, with D uncertain. Germline CDR1 reads SGHTA; CDR2 reads FQGNSA. This CDR3 is built from 12 residues. Trimming pared 8 bases from V and 3 bases from J, leaving 7 bases between. The DNA for the CDR3 is TGTGCCAGCTCCGTATACACCGGGGAGCTGTTTTTT. Translating it yields CASSVYTGELFF.

V gene TRBV7-3 combines with J gene TRBJ1-1; 8 nucleotides align to TRBD1. V lost 5 bases and J lost 5; bases outside the gene matches: 16. Looked up from germline, CDR1 is SGHTA and CDR2 is FQGTGA. This CDR3 region has 17 residues. CDR3 loop: CASSRNGQGPSQTEAFF. The CDR3 bases are TGTGCCAGCAGCCGAAACGGACAGGGCCCTAGCCAGACTGAAGCTTTCTTT.

This clone was observed at least ten times. V and J are TRBV10-3 and TRBJ2-3; perhaps TRBD1 as D (6 bases). The CDR3 consists of 15 residues. CDR1 is ENHRY and CDR2 is SYGVKD in the germline V gene. V shed 3 bases and J shed 5 bases, with 15 bases lying between them. In DNA, the CDR3 is TGTGCCATCAGTGATAAAACAGGGCTAGGAGATACGCAGTATTTT. Amino acid sequence: CAISDKTGLGDTQYF.

Turning to this clone: Germline and junction disagree at one end, which may indicate a read error. This chain joins TRBV4-2 and TRBJ2-6; 7 positions match TRBD2. The CDR3 has 18 amino acids. Germline V gives CDR1 LGHNA, CDR2 YNFKEQ. The CDR3 sequence: CAGSRDWAGAPGANVLTF. CDR3 sequence (DNA): TGTGCCGGCAGCCGGGATTGGGCGGGAGCCCCTGGGGCCAACGTCCTGACTTTC.

The rearrangement joins TRBV27 to TRBJ2-7; possible D gene TRBD1, 5 bases. V was trimmed by 4 bases and J by 0 bases, leaving 10 bases between them. The CDR3 totals 14 residues. Germline CDR1 is MNHEY and CDR2 is SMNVEV (reference sequence). CDR3 in amino acids: CASSYRSDSYEQYF. In nucleotides, the CDR3 is TGTGCCAGCAGTTACAGGTCTGACTCCTACGAGCAGTACTTC.

This sequence joins TRBV25-1 and TRBJ2-5, with 9 positions matching TRBD2. This CDR3 is 17 amino acids long. After removal of 7 bases from V and 4 bases from J, the junction contained 16 bases not matched to a gene. CDR1 is MGHDK, CDR2 SYGVNS, per germline. CDR3 DNA sequence: TGTGCCAGCAAAACAGGGATTGGCGGGAGGGGAACAGAGACCCAGTACTTC. The encoded protein is CASKTGIGGRGTETQYF.

The rearrangement uses TRBV28 and TRBJ2-7; D perhaps matches TRBD2 (6 bases). Trimming took off 5 bases at V and 5 bases at J, with 19 bases between the two ends. The CDR3 sequence is 15 residues long. The germline CDR1 and CDR2 sequences are MDHEN and SYDVKM. The CDR3 spells CASSGPGLAWHEQYF. For the CDR3, the DNA is TGTGCCAGCAGTGGCCCCGGCCTAGCGTGGCACGAGCAGTACTTC.

The table lists this clone with a few counts. The chain recombines TRBV18 with TRBJ2-2; D perhaps matches TRBD1 (5 bases). CDR1 and CDR2 (germline): KGHSH, LQKENI. The V end was cut by 3 bases, the J end by 7 bases, with 15 bases between. This CDR3 is built from 15 residues. Here the CDR3 reads CASSPRDSRGGELFF. The CDR3 bases are TGTGCCAGCTCACCTCGCGACAGCCGAGGCGGGGAGCTGTTTTTT.